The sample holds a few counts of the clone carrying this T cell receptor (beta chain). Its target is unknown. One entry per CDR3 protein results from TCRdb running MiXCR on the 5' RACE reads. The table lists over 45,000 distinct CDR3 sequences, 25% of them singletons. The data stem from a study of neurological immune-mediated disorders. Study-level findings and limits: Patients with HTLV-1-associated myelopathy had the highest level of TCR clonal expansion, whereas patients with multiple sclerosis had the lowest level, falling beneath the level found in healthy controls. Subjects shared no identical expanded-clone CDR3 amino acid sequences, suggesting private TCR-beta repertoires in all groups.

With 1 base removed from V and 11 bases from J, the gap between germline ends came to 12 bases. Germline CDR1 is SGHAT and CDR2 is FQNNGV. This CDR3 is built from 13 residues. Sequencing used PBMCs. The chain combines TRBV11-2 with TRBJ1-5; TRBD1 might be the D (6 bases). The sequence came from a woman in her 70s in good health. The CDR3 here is CASSLAGQAAQHF. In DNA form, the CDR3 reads TGTGCCAGCAGCTTAGCGGGACAAGCGGCCCAGCATTTT.